Listed below are T cell receptor beta chains from one sample, sequenced in a study of blood T cells in healthy people across ages. TCRdb fed the 5' RACE reads into MiXCR, producing one record per CDR3 protein. The top ten clones hold approximately 10% of a sample with fewer than 2,000,000 distinct CDR3 sequences, almost 35% of them seen once. The sequencing input was blood. The receptors were gathered from a woman aged 25 to 39 in good health. Both conserved end residues are trimmed from each CDR3.

cdr3_aa v_call
ASSLVGETQETQY TRBV7-9
ASSLTGRLMGEKLF TRBV12-3/TRBV12-4
ASSIAHPDCEQY TRBV19
ASSQNRGYGYT TRBV13
ASSLTSEGAYEQY TRBV28
ASKPGTSGYEQY TRBV27
SARDALGDTQY TRBV20-1
SARGTGDGSYEQY TRBV20-1
SARGIPTRGEDNEQF TRBV20-1
ATATGASTEAF TRBV6-6
ASSGDLTSGYT TRBV6-6
ASSLERQETQY TRBV5-1
ASSLLGGTTSNEQF TRBV5-1
SARGQAYNTEAF TRBV20-1
ASSLVGREQF TRBV27
SARDRGAGSTDTQY TRBV20-1
ASSPQAGGDSPLH TRBV7-9
ASRGRAPYEQY TRBV27
ASSPRDSTNYGYT TRBV9
ASSTAVGVYEQY TRBV28
ASSKTPPTSGRIDEQY TRBV21-1
ASSDTGASGRVGEQF TRBV27
SREGARDMVDEQY TRBV20-1
ASSYRVPGTGELF TRBV5-1
SADTRADTQY TRBV20-1
SARGLRESNEKLF TRBV20-1
ATSDPDRGFYGYT TRBV24-1
AWLTGTDGYT TRBV30
ASSLFREGEQF TRBV5-1
SVERDGNTIY TRBV29-1
ASCRTGKTGELF TRBV6-5
ASSFGAYNSPLH TRBV6-5
RARVQGLEQY TRBV20-1
ASSTRTGGRNEQF TRBV11-2
ASSSRTSGYTGELF TRBV11-2
SARGGRQTRTDTQY TRBV20-1
SALDPLAQRYNEQF TRBV20-1
ASSPGGWSTDTQY TRBV9
ASSWALEESYEQY TRBV5-4
ASSPGLAGGSSYEQY TRBV11-2
ASNTFPGGPETQY TRBV6-1
ATSGETSPETQY TRBV24-1
SDGQGGYGYT TRBV29-1
SAFGPGLATQETQY TRBV20-1
ASSEGSGWPYEQY TRBV6-1
SGRGPGTSNEQF TRBV20-1
ASSLGRSFTDEQF TRBV7-7
ASSDSGGAREQF TRBV10-1
SAREGGQPQH TRBV20-1